The entry that follows covers one T cell receptor beta chain sequence. The method was immunoSEQ multiplex PCR; TCRdb's version includes in-frame clones alone and lacks a portion of them. This sample has about 33,000 clones, with 88% found just once. This entry belongs to a study of blood T cell repertoires in COVID-19. After removal of 1 base from V and 1 base from J, the junction contained 7 bases not matched to a gene. Germline assignment: CDR1 SGHRS and CDR2 YFSETQ. The length of the CDR3 is 16 residues. Sequencing was carried out using peripheral blood. The receptor comes from a human donor in a cohort sampled during active COVID-19. The chain employs TRBV5-1 and TRBJ2-5; 7 bases map to TRBD2. CDR3 region: CASSLRLTGGQETQYF. Written as DNA, the CDR3 is TGCGCCAGCAGCTTGAGACTTACGGGGGGCCAAGAGACCCAGTACTTC.